This TCR beta chain was sequenced during a study of blood T cell repertoires in COVID-19. Overall study context: T cells, B-cell-depleted T cells, or PBMCs provided the cDNA or gDNA that served as material.

V was shortened by 0 bases and J by 0 bases, with 15 bases between the two germline ends. Germline V lookup: CDR1 KGHSH, CDR2 LQKENI. This CDR3 contains 18 residues. Sequencing was performed with immunoSEQ multiplex PCR; in TCRdb, only in-frame clones are kept and a portion is missing. This sample carries 75,000 to 95,000 clones, around 85% of them seen once, and the ten largest clones take over 15%. Specimen: peripheral blood. The chain carries TRBV18 and TRBJ1-3; a weak D match, TRBD1 (6 bases). This receptor was obtained from a man older than 75 with active or convalescent COVID-19. This chain's CDR3 is CASSPPAGEKSSGNTIYF. CDR3 in DNA: TGTGCCAGCTCACCACCGGCAGGGGAAAAGAGCTCTGGAAACACCATATATTTT.